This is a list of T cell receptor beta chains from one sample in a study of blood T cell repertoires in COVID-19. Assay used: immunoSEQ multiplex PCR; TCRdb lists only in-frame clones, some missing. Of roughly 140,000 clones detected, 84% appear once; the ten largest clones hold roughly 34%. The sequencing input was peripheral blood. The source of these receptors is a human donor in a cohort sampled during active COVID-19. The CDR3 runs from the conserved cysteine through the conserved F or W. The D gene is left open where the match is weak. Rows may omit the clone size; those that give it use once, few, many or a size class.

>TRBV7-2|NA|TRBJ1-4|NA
TGTGCCAGCAGCTTCGTCCCAGCGGCAACTAATGAAAAACTGTTTTTT
CASSFVPAATNEKLFF
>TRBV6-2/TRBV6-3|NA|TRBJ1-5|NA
TGTGCCAGCAGCAACAGGGATGTGGCCAATCAGCCCCAGCATTTT
CASSNRDVANQPQHF
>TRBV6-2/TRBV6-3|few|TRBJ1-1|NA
TGTGCCAGCAGTTACCAAGGTCGTGGGAAGGGGGCTTTCTTT
CASSYQGRGKGAFF
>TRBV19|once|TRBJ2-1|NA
TGTGCCAGTAGTTATTCCGGCGCAGCAGGGTTTGAGCAGTTCTTC
CASSYSGAAGFEQFF
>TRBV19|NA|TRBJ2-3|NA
TGTGCCAGTAGTGTAACAGGGACAGATACGCAGTATTTT
CASSVTGTDTQYF
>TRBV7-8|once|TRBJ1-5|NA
TGTGCCAGCAGCTTGCGGACAGCCACTAATCCCCAGCATTTT
CASSLRTATNPQHF
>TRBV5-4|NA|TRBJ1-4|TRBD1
TGTGCCAGCAGCTTGCAGGGGGCTAATGAAAAACTGTTTTTT
CASSLQGANEKLFF
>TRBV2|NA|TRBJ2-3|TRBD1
TGTGCCAGCACCACAGGGGGTAGCACAGATACGCAGTATTTT
CASTTGGSTDTQYF
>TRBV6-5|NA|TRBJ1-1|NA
TGTGCCAGCGGGCAGGCGGGGGGCATGAACACTGAAGCTTTCTTT
CASGQAGGMNTEAFF
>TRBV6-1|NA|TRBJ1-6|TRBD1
TGTGCCAGCAGTGGCTATCTCGACAGGGATGTTTCACCCCTCCACTTT
CASSGYLDRDVSPLHF
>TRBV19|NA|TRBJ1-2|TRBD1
TGTGCCAGTAGTATGGGGGTGACAGGGGGCTCCGGGTATGGCTACACCTTC
CASSMGVTGGSGYGYTF
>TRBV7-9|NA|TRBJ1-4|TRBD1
TGTGCCAGCAGCCCGGGACAGGCAACTAATGAAAAACTGTTTTTT
CASSPGQATNEKLFF
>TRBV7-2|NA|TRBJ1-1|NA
TGTGCCAGCAGCTTCCTTAGCGGACAAATGAACACTGAAGCTTTCTTT
CASSFLSGQMNTEAFF
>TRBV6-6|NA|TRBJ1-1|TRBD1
TGTGCCAGCAGTTACAACGGACAGGGGAACACTGAAGCTTTCTTT
CASSYNGQGNTEAFF
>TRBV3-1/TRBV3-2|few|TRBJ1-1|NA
TGTGCCAGCAGCTTCCGACAGGCTGAAGCTTTCTTT
CASSFRQAEAFF
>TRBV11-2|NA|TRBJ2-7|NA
TGTGCCAGCAGCTTATCACCACCTACACAGCGTTACAGGGCCTACGAGCAGTACTTC
CASSLSPPTQRYRAYEQYF
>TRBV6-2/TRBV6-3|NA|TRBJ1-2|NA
TGTGCCAGCAGTTACGGGGGACACCTCACGGGGAAAGGCTACACCTTC
CASSYGGHLTGKGYTF
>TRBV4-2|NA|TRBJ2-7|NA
TGTGCCAGCAGCCAACCTCCGTACGAGCAGTACTTC
CASSQPPYEQYF
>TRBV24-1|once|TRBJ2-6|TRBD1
TGTGCCACCAGTGATCCACAGGGGACTGGGGCCAACGTCCTGACTTTC
CATSDPQGTGANVLTF
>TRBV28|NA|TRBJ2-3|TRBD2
TGTGCCAGCAGTTCCTCCCCGGGTAGCGGGGTCAACGCAGATACGCAGTATTTT
CASSSSPGSGVNADTQYF
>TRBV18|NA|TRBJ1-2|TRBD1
TGTGCCAGCTCACCACCGGGACAGATCTATGGCTACACCTTC
CASSPPGQIYGYTF
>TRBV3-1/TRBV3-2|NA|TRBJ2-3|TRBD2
TGTGCCAGCAGCCCTATGCGGGAGACTACGCAGTATTTT
CASSPMRETTQYF
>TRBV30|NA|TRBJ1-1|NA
TGTGCCTGGAGTGCTCCAGCTGAAGCTTTCTTT
CAWSAPAEAFF
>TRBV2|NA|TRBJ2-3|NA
TGTGCCAGCAGCCTGGAGGGGGCCCTCCTCACAGATACGCAGTATTTT
CASSLEGALLTDTQYF
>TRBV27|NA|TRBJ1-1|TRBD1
TGTGCCAGCACTCCCGGGACAGGCGGCACTGAAGCTTTCTTT
CASTPGTGGTEAFF
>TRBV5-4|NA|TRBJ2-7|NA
TGTGCCAGCAGCTTGGACAACTACTACGAGCAGTACTTC
CASSLDNYYEQYF
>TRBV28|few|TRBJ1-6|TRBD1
TGTGCCAGCAGTCCCCACGACAGGGAGAATTCACCCCTCCACTTT
CASSPHDRENSPLHF
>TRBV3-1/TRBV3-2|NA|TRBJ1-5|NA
TGTGCCAGCAGCCAAGATACGGGGAGGTGGCAGCCCCAGCATTTT
CASSQDTGRWQPQHF
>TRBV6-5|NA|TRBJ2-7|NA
TGTGCCAGCAGTTACTCTGCGGGGGCCCCCTACGAGCAGTACTTC
CASSYSAGAPYEQYF
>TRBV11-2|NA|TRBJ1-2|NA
TGTGCCAGCAGCTTAGACCCAGTTAATGGCTACACCTTC
CASSLDPVNGYTF
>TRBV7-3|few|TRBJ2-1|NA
TGTGCCAGCAGCTTAGGGTCAGGGGGGCTTTTCAATGAGCAGTTCTTC
CASSLGSGGLFNEQFF
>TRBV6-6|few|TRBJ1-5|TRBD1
TGTGCCAGCAGTCTAGGACAGGGGGGGGTCCGGCCCCAGCATTTT
CASSLGQGGVRPQHF
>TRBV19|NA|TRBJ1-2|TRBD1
TGTGCCAGTAGTACCGGACAGGGTGGCTACACCTTC
CASSTGQGGYTF
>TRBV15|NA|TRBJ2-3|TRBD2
TGTGCCACCAGCAGAGAGCGGGGGGCTGGCACAGATACGCAGTATTTT
CATSRERGAGTDTQYF
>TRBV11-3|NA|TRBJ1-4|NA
TGTGCCAGCAGCTTATTGGGGGCGTCTAATGAAAAACTGTTTTTT
CASSLLGASNEKLFF
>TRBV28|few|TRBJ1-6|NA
TGTGCCAGCACCCCCGGCGGGGACGATTCACCCCTCCACTTT
CASTPGGDDSPLHF
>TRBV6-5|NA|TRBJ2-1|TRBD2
TGTGCCAGCAGAGTCCGGGGGGGCCCCTACAATGAGCAGTTCTTC
CASRVRGGPYNEQFF
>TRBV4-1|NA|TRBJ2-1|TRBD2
TGCGCCAGCAGCCAACCAATGACAGCGGGGGGGATTTACAATGAGCAGTTCTTC
CASSQPMTAGGIYNEQFF
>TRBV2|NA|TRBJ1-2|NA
TGTGCCAGCAGTGAGAACCCTCCCAGGGGCTATGGCTACACCTTC
CASSENPPRGYGYTF
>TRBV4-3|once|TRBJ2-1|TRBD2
TGCGCCAGCAGCCAAGATTCGGTAGCGGGGGTGGATGAGCAGTTCTTC
CASSQDSVAGVDEQFF
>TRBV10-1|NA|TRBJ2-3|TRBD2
TGCGCCAGCTATCTCCCCGCGGGGGGGCCCGGGGGTCGCACAGATACGCAGTATTTT
CASYLPAGGPGGRTDTQYF
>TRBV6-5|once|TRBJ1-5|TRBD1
TGTGCCAGCAGGACAGGGACCAATCAGCCCCAGCATTTT
CASRTGTNQPQHF
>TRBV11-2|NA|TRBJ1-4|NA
TGTGCCAGCAGCTTAGACATTTTCAGGGGCCGTAATGAAAAACTGTTTTTT
CASSLDIFRGRNEKLFF
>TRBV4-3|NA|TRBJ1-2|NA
TGCGCCAGCAGCCAAGATTGGGCAGAAGCTAACTATGGCTACACCTTC
CASSQDWAEANYGYTF
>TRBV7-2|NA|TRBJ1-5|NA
TGTGCCAGCAGCCCCCCGGGTAGGCTTGGACAGCCCCAGCATTTT
CASSPPGRLGQPQHF
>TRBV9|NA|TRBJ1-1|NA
TGTGCCAGCAGCGACCGACAGGACCCGGGGAACACTGAAGCTTTCTTT
CASSDRQDPGNTEAFF
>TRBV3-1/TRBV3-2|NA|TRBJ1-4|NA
TGTGCCAGCAGCCCCCCCCCGGGGACTGGCTATGGTGAAAAACTGTTTTTT
CASSPPPGTGYGEKLFF
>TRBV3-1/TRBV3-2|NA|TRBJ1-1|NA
TGTGCCAGCAGCCAGCTTCCCGGAGGAGAGCCTGAAGCTTTCTTT
CASSQLPGGEPEAFF
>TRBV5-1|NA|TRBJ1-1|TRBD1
TGCGCCAGCAGCTGGACAGGGCAGGGGACTGAAGCTTTCTTT
CASSWTGQGTEAFF
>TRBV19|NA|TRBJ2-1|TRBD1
TGTGCCAGTAGTACGGACAGGGACACTGAGCAGTTCTTC
CASSTDRDTEQFF
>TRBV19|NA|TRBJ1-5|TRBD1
TGTGCCAGTAGTCTCCCCGGGACAGGTAGCAATCAGCCCCAGCATTTT
CASSLPGTGSNQPQHF
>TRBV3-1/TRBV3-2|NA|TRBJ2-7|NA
TGTGCCAGCAGCCAGAGGCCGGGGACCTACGAGCAGTACTTC
CASSQRPGTYEQYF
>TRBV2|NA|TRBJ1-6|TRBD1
TGTGCCAGCAGCGCCTCGGGACAGGATTCACCCCTCCACTTT
CASSASGQDSPLHF
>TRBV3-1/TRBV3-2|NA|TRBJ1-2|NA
TGTGCCAGCAGCCAAGATTTACAGGGCTACACCTTC
CASSQDLQGYTF
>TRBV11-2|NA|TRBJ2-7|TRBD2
TGTGCCACCGGGACTAGCGGCTACGAGCAGTACTTC
CATGTSGYEQYF